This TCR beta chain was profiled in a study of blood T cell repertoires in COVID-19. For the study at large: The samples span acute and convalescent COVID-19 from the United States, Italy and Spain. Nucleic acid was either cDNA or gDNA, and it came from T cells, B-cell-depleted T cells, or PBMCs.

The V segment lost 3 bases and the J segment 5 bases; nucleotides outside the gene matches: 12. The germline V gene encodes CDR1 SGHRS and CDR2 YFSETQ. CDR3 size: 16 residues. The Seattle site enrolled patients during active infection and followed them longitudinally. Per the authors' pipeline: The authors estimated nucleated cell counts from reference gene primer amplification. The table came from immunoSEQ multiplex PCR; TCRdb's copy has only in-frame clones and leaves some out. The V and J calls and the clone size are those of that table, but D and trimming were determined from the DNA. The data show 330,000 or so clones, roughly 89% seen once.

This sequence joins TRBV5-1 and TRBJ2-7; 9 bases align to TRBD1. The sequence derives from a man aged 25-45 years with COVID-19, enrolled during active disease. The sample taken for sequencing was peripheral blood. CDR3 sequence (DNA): TGCGCCAGCAGCTCGATTCCGGGACAGGGTGTCCACGAGCAGTACTTC. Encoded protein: CASSSIPGQGVHEQYF. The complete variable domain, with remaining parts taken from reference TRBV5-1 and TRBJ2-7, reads KAGVTQTPRYLIKTRGQQVTLSCSPISGHRSVSWYQQTPGQGLQFLFEYFSETQRNKGNFPGRFSGRQFSNSRSEMNVSTLELGDSALYLCASSSIPGQGVHEQYFGPGTRLTVT.